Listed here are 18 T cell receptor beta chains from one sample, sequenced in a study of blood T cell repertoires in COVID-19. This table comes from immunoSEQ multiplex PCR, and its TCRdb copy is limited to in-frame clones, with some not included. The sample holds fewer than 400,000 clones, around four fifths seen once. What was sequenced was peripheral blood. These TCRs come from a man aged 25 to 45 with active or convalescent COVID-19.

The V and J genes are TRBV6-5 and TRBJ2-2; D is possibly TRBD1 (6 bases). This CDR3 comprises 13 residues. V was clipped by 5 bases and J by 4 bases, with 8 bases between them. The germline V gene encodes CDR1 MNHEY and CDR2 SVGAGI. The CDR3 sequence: CASSLTGTGELFF. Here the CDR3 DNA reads TGTGCCAGCAGTCTGACAGGCACCGGGGAGCTGTTTTTT.

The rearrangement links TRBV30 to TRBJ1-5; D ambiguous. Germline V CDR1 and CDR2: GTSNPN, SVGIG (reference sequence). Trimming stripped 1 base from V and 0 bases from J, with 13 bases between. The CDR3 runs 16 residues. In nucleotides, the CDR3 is TGTGCCTGGAGTGGTCCAGGCCGGTATAGCAATCAGCCCCAGCATTTT. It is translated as CAWSGPGRYSNQPQHF. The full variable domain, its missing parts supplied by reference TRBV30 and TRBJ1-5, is SQTIHQWPATLVQPVGSPLSLECTVEGTSNPNLYWYRQAAGRGLQLLFYSVGIGQISSEVPQNLSASRPQDRQFILSSKKLLLSDSGFYLCAWSGPGRYSNQPQHFGDGTRLSIL.

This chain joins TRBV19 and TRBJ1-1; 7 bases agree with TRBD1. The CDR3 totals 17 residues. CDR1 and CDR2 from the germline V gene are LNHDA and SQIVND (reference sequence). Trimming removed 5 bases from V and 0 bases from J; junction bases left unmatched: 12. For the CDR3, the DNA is TGTGCCAGTAGTGTAAGTTGGACAGGAGCTATGAACACTGAAGCTTTCTTT. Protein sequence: CASSVSWTGAMNTEAFF.

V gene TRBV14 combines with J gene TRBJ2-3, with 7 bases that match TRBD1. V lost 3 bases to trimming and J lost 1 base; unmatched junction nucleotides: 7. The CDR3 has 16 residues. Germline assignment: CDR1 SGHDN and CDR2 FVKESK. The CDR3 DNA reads TGTGCCAGCAGCCACCTGATTGGACAGGGCACAGATACGCAGTATTTT. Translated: CASSHLIGQGTDTQYF.

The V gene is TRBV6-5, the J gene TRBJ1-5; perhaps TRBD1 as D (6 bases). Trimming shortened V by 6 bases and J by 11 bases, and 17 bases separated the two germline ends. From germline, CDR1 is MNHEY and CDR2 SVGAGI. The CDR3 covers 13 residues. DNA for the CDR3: TGTGCCAGCAGAAGGGACATTGGATCAGCCCAGCATTTT. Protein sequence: CASRRDIGSAQHF.

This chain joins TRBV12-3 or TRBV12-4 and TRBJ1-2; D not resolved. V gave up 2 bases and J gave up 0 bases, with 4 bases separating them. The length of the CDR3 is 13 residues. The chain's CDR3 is CASSLISNYGYTF. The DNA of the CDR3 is TGTGCCAGCAGTTTAATCTCTAACTATGGCTACACCTTC.

The CDR3 sequence is CSASDYAYEQYF. The CDR3 DNA reads as TGCAGTGCTAGTGATTACGCGTACGAGCAGTACTTC. The rearrangement links TRBV20-1 to TRBJ2-7; the D is unclear. Germline V gene data show CDR1 as DFQATT and CDR2 as SNEGSKA (reference sequence). V lost 3 bases and J lost 4, with 10 bases in between. The CDR3 extends over 12 amino acids.

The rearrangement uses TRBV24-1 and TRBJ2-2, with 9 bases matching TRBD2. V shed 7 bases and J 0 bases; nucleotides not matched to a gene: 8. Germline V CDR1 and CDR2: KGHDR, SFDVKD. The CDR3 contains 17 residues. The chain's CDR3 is CATSVKAGGANTGELFF. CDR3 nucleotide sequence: TGTGCCACCAGCGTCAAGGCGGGAGGGGCGAACACCGGGGAGCTGTTTTTT.

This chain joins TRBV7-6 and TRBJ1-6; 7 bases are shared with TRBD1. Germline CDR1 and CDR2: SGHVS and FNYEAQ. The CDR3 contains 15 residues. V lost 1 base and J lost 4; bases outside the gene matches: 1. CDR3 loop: CASSLVGQYNSPLHF. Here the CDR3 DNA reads TGTGCCAGCAGCTTAGTGGGACAGTATAATTCACCCCTCCACTTT. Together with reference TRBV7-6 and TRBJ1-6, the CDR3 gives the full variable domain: GAGVSQSPRYKVTKRGQDVALRCDPISGHVSLYWYRQALGQGPEFLTYFNYEAQQDKSGLPNDRFSAERPEGSISTLTIQRTEQRDSAMYRCASSLVGQYNSPLHFGNGTRLTVT.

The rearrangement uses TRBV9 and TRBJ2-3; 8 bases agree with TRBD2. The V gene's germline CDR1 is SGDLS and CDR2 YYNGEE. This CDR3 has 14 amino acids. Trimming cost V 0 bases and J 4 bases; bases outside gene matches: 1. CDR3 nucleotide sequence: TGTGCCAGCAGCGTAGAACTAGCGGCAGATACGCAGTATTTT. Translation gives CASSVELAADTQYF.

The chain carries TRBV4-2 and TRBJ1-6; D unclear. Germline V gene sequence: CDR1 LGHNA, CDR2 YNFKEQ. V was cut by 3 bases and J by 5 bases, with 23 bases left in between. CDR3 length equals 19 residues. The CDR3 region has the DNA TGTGCCAGCAGCCAGCGTTCCCAGTCTTATCAGGTGGATAATTCACCCCTCCACTTT. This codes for CASSQRSQSYQVDNSPLHF.

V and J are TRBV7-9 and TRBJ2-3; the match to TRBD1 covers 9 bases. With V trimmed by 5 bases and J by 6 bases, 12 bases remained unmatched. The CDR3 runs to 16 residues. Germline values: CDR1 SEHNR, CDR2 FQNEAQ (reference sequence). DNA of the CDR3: TGTGCCAGCAGCCGGTACGGGACAGGGAAAAAGGATACGCAGTATTTT. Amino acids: CASSRYGTGKKDTQYF.

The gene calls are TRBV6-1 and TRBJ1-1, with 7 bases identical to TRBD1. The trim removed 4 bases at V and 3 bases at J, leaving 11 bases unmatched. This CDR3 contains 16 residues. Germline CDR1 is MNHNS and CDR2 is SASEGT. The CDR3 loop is CASSGASRGPYTEAFF. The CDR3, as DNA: TGTGCCAGCAGTGGGGCGTCAAGGGGGCCCTACACTGAAGCTTTCTTT.

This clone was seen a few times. CDR3 in DNA: TGTGCCAGCAGTTTAGCGGGGCACAACCAGTACTTC. Translation gives CASSLAGHNQYF. The rearrangement links TRBV12-3 or TRBV12-4 to TRBJ2-5; TRBD1 might be the D (5 bases). Trimming removed 0 bases at V and 10 bases at J, with 9 bases between. CDR3 length: 12 residues.

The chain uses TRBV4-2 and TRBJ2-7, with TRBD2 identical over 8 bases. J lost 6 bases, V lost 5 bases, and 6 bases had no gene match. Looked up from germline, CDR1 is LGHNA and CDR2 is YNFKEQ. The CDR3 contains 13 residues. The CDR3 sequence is CASSDTGGGEQYF. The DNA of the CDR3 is TGTGCCAGCAGCGATACGGGAGGGGGCGAGCAGTACTTC.

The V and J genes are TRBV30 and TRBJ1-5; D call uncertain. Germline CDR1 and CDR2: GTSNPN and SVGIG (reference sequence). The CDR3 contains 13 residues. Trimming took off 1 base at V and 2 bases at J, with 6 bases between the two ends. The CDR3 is CAWSDSGNQPQHF. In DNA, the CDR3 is TGTGCCTGGAGTGATTCTGGCAATCAGCCCCAGCATTTT.

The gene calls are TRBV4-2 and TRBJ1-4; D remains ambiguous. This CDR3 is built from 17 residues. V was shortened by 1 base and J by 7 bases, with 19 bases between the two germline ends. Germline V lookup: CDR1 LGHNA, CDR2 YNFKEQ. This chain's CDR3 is CASSQASGRRKSEKLFF. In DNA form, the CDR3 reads TGTGCCAGCAGCCAAGCATCCGGAAGGAGGAAAAGTGAAAAACTGTTTTTT.

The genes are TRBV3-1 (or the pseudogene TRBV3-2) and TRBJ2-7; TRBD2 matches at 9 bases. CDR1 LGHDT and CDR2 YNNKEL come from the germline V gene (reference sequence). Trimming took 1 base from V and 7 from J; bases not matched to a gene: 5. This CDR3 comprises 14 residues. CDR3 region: CASSQGGLAGEQYF. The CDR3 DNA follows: TGTGCCAGCAGCCAAGGGGGACTAGCAGGGGAGCAGTACTTC.